The 3 T cell receptor beta chains presented below share a single source sample, sequenced in a study of cytomegalovirus exposure and HLA in healthy donors (dated by TCRdb to the late 2010s). Libraries were made using the immunoSEQ multiplex PCR assay. What TCRdb holds here is the immuneACCESS table cut down to in-frame rearrangements. Part of the clones is not present; checked against another copy, under half of the missing clones reflect an unresolved V gene, and the others are unexplained. The sample includes some 85,000 clones, with roughly 96% observed a single time. The ten largest clonotypes hold approximately 1.4% of the sample. Sample: PBMCs. Every receptor here comes from a woman aged 18 to 35 in good health and CMV-seronegative.

The chain carries TRBV6-1 and TRBJ2-3; TRBD2 matches 9 bases. This CDR3 has 16 amino acids. V lost 0 bases, J lost 5 bases, and 6 bases stayed unmatched. CDR1 MNHNS and CDR2 SASEGT come from the germline V gene. CDR3 amino acids: CASSEARLAVVDTQYF. In DNA, the CDR3 is TGTGCCAGCAGTGAAGCACGACTAGCGGTAGTAGATACGCAGTATTTT.

This clone was seen a handful of times. V is TRBV2 and J is TRBJ1-4; TRBD1 might be the D (5 bases). This CDR3 has 13 residues. Trimming pared 6 bases from V and 3 bases from J, leaving 8 bases between. In germline, CDR1 is SNHLY, CDR2 FYNNEI. The CDR3 region is CASRSRANEKLFF. CDR3 in DNA: TGTGCCAGCAGAAGCAGGGCTAATGAAAAACTGTTTTTT.

The chain links TRBV5-4 to TRBJ1-1, with TRBD1 matching 9 bases. V lost 3 bases, J lost 1 base, and 1 base stayed unmatched. CDR3 length: 14 amino acids. CDR1 and CDR2 (germline): SGHNT, YYREEE (reference sequence). CDR3 DNA: TGTGCCAGCAGCTGGGACAGGGCGAACACTGAAGCTTTCTTT. Residues: CASSWDRANTEAFF.